Below, 18 T cell receptor beta chains from the same sample are listed, as sequenced in a study of CXCR3-negative and CXCR3-positive naive CD8 T cells. UMI-tagged TRB cDNA libraries were built via 5' RACE. After re-calling the 5' RACE reads, TCRdb lists one entry per CDR3 protein, DNA absent. Its clone listing holds under 85,000 distinct CDR3 sequences. Sequencing input: naive CXCR3- CD8+ T cells from blood. Subset noted: CD45RO-CCR7+CD27+CD95- naive CD8+ T cells lacking CXCR3 (TNR3-). The source of these receptors is a human donor in good health. Some clones in this sample may be carry-over from other donors' samples.

The chain combines TRBV6-6 with TRBJ2-3; TCRdb selects TRBD2, and the lack of DNA leaves this call unchecked. The CDR3 loop spans 16 amino acids. Germline V gives CDR1 MNHNY, CDR2 SVGAGI (reference sequence). CDR3 in amino acids: CASSFLAGETTDTQYF.

The V call is TRBV28, the J call TRBJ2-7; there is no DNA to check the TCRdb D call of TRBD2. The V gene's germline CDR1 is MDHEN and CDR2 SYDVKM. The CDR3 contains 15 residues. The CDR3 sequence is CASSFRGVSSYEQYF.

The chain employs TRBV28 and TRBJ2-1; without DNA, the TCRdb call of TRBD2 cannot be checked. Germline V gene sequence: CDR1 MDHEN, CDR2 SYDVKM. The CDR3 is 16 residues long. CDR3: CASSLPGGTENNEQFF.

The V and J genes are TRBV12-3 or TRBV12-4 and TRBJ2-5; TCRdb reports TRBD1, a call that lacks DNA to check it against. This CDR3 is 14 amino acids long. The CDR3 sequence: CASSSGQNQETQYF.

The chain combines TRBV7-9 with TRBJ2-3; TCRdb indicates TRBD1, and absent DNA this call remains unverified. The CDR3 extends over 14 amino acids. Per the germline V gene, CDR1 is SEHNR and CDR2 is FQNEAQ (reference sequence). The CDR3 reads CASSSGRFLDTQYF.

This clonotype is classed as medium-sized by frequency. The CDR3 here is CASSQDRGDANYGYTF. This chain joins TRBV4-3 and TRBJ1-2. The CDR3 contains 16 residues. CDR1 and CDR2 from the germline V gene are LGHNA and YSLEER.

V gene TRBV6-5 combines with J gene TRBJ2-5; TCRdb proposes TRBD1, but this gene call is untestable without DNA. Germline loops: CDR1 MNHEY, CDR2 SVGAGI. The CDR3 sequence is 14 residues long. The CDR3 is CASSYSDRLETQYF.

The rearrangement joins TRBV29-1 to TRBJ2-5; TCRdb returns TRBD1, unconfirmable since there is no DNA. The V gene's germline CDR1 is SQVTM and CDR2 ANQGSEA. The CDR3 spans 19 residues. The CDR3 protein is CSVEPRLRAHDGAEETQYF.

The rearrangement uses TRBV29-1 and TRBJ2-7; the TCRdb D gene call, TRBD2, has no DNA to confirm it. The CDR3 has 12 amino acids. Germline CDR1 and CDR2: SQVTM and ANQGSEA. CDR3 amino acids: CSVREASYEQYF.

The chain couples TRBV29-1 to TRBJ2-3; the D gene TCRdb calls, TRBD1, cannot be checked with no DNA. CDR1 is SQVTM, CDR2 ANQGSEA, per germline. The CDR3 is made up of 15 amino acids. CDR3 protein: CSGADRGYSTDTQYF.

The gene calls are TRBV13 and TRBJ2-1. The CDR3 has 15 residues. CDR1 PRHDT and CDR2 FYEKMQ come from the germline V gene (reference sequence). The CDR3 loop reads CASSLGLAEYNEQFF.

J is TRBJ2-3 and V is TRBV12-3 or TRBV12-4; absent DNA, TCRdb's TRBD1 call cannot be checked. The CDR3 loop spans 17 amino acids. The chain's CDR3 is CASSLRLAGVATDTQYF.

The chain's CDR3 is CASSRGNSPLHF. The V and J genes are TRBV7-9 and TRBJ1-6. This CDR3 is built from 12 residues. Germline V gives CDR1 SEHNR, CDR2 FQNEAQ (reference sequence).

J is TRBJ2-5 and V is TRBV20-1. The CDR3 runs 11 residues. Germline V gives CDR1 DFQATT, CDR2 SNEGSKA (reference sequence). The CDR3: CSATDQETQYF.

The chain combines TRBV7-9 with TRBJ2-5. Germline V lookup: CDR1 SEHNR, CDR2 FQNEAQ (reference sequence). This CDR3 comprises 14 residues. CDR3 residues: CASSLSWEGETQYF.

The rearrangement uses TRBV28 and TRBJ2-3; TCRdb picks TRBD1, but there is no DNA to check that call. CDR1 and CDR2 from the germline V gene are MDHEN and SYDVKM. The CDR3 runs 18 residues. CDR3 region: CASSFPPPPYPDTDTQYF.

V and J are TRBV4-1 and TRBJ2-7; TCRdb's D call of TRBD2 is untestable without DNA. The CDR3 loop spans 14 amino acids. Germline V gene lookup returns CDR1 MGHRA and CDR2 YSYEKL. The CDR3 sequence: CASSQVEGSYEQYF.

V usage is TRBV10-3 and J usage is TRBJ2-1; with no DNA, the TCRdb D assignment of TRBD1 cannot be verified. Germline loops: CDR1 ENHRY, CDR2 SYGVKD. The CDR3 loop spans 15 amino acids. The CDR3 sequence: CASTPRDRINNEQFF.